This T cell receptor beta chain was recorded in a study of shared clonotypes between healthy human individuals. The V end lost 2 bases, the J end lost 7 bases, and 15 bases lay between the germline ends. The CDR3 extends over 16 amino acids. Per the germline V gene, CDR1 is MNHNS and CDR2 is SASEGT. Donors comprised healthy HIV-negative adults lacking recent acute infections or vaccinations. Method: immunoSEQ multiplex PCR; TCRdb's copy keeps in-frame clones and lacks some. The sample holds around 2.1 million clones, under 97% seen once. Sequenced sample: naive CD4+ T cells sorted from blood. Indicated subset: CD45RA+ positively selected. The chain couples TRBV6-1 to TRBJ1-6; tentative D call: TRBD1 (5 bases). This receptor was identified in a young man in good health. CDR3 sequence: CASSEFEGLINSPLHF. DNA of the CDR3: TGTGCCAGCAGTGAATTTGAGGGACTCATAAATTCACCCCTCCACTTT.